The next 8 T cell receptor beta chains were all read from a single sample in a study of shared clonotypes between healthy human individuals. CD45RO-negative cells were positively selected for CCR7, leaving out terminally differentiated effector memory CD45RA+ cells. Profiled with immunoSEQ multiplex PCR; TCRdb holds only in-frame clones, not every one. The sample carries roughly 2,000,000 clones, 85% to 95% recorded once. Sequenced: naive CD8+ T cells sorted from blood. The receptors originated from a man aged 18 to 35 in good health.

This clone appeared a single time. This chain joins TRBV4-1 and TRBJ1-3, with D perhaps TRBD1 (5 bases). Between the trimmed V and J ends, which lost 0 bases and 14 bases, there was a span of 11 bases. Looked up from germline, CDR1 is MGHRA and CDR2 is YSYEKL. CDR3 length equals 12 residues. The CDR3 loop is CASSQDGGSLYF. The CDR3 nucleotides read TGCGCCAGCAGCCAAGATGGGGGGTCATTATATTTT.

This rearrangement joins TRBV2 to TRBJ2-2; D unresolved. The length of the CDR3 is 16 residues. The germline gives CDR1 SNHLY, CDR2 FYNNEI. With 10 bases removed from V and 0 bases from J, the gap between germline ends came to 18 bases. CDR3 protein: CATNDAPEANTGELFF. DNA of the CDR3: TGTGCCACCAACGACGCCCCTGAAGCGAACACCGGGGAGCTGTTTTTT.

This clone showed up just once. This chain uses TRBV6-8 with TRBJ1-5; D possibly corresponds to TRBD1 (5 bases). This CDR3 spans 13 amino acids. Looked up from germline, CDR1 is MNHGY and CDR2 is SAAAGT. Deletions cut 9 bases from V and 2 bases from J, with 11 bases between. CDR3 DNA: TGTGCCAGGGGGCAGCAACGCAATCAGCCCCAGCATTTT. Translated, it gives CARGQQRNQPQHF.

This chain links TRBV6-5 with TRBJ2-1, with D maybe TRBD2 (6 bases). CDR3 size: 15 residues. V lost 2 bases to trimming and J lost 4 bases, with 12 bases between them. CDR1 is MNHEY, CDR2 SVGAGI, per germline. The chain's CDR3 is CASSYVASEYNEQFF. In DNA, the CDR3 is TGTGCCAGCAGTTACGTGGCTAGCGAGTACAATGAGCAGTTCTTC.

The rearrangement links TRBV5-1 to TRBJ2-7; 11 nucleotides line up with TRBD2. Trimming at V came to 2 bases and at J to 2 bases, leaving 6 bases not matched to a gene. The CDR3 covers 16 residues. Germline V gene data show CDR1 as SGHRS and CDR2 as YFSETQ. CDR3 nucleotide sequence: TGCGCCAGCAGCTTTGTCCTAGCGGGGGGCACCTACGAGCAGTACTTC. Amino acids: CASSFVLAGGTYEQYF.

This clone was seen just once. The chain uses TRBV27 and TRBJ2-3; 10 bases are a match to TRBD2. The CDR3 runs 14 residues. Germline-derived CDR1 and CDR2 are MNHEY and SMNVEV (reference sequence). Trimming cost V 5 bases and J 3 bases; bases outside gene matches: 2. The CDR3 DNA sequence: TGTGCCAGCAGTACGGGACTAGCGACAGATACGCAGTATTTT. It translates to CASSTGLATDTQYF.

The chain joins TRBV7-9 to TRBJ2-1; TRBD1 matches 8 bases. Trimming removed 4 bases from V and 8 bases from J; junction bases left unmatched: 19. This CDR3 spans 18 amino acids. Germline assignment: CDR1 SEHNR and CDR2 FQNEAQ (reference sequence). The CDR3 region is CASSSSDRGADRLHEQFF. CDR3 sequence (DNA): TGTGCCAGCAGCTCCTCCGACAGGGGAGCCGATCGACTCCATGAGCAGTTCTTC.

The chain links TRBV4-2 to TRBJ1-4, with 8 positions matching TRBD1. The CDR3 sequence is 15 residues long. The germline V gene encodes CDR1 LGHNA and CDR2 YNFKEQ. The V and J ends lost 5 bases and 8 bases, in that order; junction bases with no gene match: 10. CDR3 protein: CASSITGQEPEKLFF. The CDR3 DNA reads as TGTGCCAGCAGCATCACGGGACAGGAGCCCGAAAAACTGTTTTTT.